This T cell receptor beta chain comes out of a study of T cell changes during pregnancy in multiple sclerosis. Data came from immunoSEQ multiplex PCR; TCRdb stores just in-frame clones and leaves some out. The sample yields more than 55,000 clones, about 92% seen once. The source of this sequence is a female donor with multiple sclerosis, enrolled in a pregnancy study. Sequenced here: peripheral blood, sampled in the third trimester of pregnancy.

CDR3 in amino acids: CASSRGQGQGYTF. CDR3 in DNA: TGTGCCAGCAGCCGGGGACAGGGGCAAGGCTACACCTTC. The chain combines TRBV7-3 with TRBJ1-2, with 10 bases aligning to TRBD1. The CDR3 contains 13 residues. CDR1 and CDR2 from the germline V gene are SGHTA and FQGTGA. Germline trimming cut 5 bases from V and 8 bases from J; bases unmatched to any gene: 5.